This T cell receptor beta chain was captured by sequencing in a study of T-cell memory formation after mild COVID-19. On the study more broadly: The study found TCR clusters largely donor specific.

Between the trimmed V and J ends, which lost 3 bases and 5 bases, there was a span of 7 bases. The CDR3 runs to 12 residues. Germline lookup yields CDR1 SGHTA and CDR2 FQGNSA. The sample holds a few counts of this clonotype. Its specificity is unknown. General observations from the study: For second-wave clones that peaked at day 37, SARS-CoV-2 specificity went unverified. Day 15 to 85 contractors were CD4/CD8 balanced; later expanders leaned CD4+.

5'RACE, which relied on constant-segment primers, yielded TCR alpha and TCR beta cDNA libraries carrying sample barcodes and UMIs. One entry per CDR3 protein results from TCRdb running MiXCR on the 5' RACE reads. The sample includes approximately 210,000 distinct CDR3 sequences, roughly a tenth of them seen just once. This clonotype was sampled from a man between 18 and 35 years old who had mild COVID-19 (a few samples of this study predate the infection). Cell type and time point are not known. The specimen sequenced was PBMCs or a T cell subset sorted from them (not recorded which). V and J are TRBV7-2 and TRBJ2-5, with D possibly TRBD2 on 6 matching bases. Here the CDR3 reads CASSFGRETQYF. CDR3 coding DNA: TGTGCCAGCAGCTTTGGGAGGGAGACCCAGTACTTC.